This TCR beta chain was identified during a study of post-analysis software for immune sequencing data. Study-level background: Progressive-relapsing, secondary progressive and relapsing-remitting multiple sclerosis were among the disease courses included. Study-wide results and limits: Same-batch samples co-clustered strongly by F measure. People with multiple sclerosis had a significantly lower normalized Chao1 diversity than controls did.

Built from TCR beta cDNA, the libraries had unique molecular identifiers in them. From the PCR reads, TCRdb called clonotypes with MiXCR, one entry per CDR3 protein. This repertoire shows around 700,000 distinct CDR3 sequences, more than 50% found once; its top ten account for over 9%. Points on this clonotype: Its antigen is currently unknown.

The sample was blood. The clonotype comes from a girl aged 2 to 9 with multiple sclerosis.

The DNA for the CDR3 is TGCGCCAGCAGGGACATTTCTAGGGCTAACTATGGCTACACCTTC. Its translation: CASRDISRANYGYTF. The J gene is TRBJ1-2, the V gene TRBV5-1, with D tentatively TRBD1 (5 bases). The germline V gene has CDR1 SGHRS and CDR2 YFSETQ. This CDR3 is 15 amino acids long. Trimming took off 5 bases at V and 0 bases at J, with 14 bases between the two ends.